This entry lists 16 T cell receptor beta chains sequenced from one sample in a study of beta chain features in type 1 diabetes. The study reverse transcribed the entire isolated RNA, so it sequenced expressed TCRB transcripts. Measured with immunoSEQ multiplex PCR; TCRdb has only the in-frame clones, and not every one. The table includes about 330,000 clones, approximately 10% detected once. The sequencing sample was made of naive CD4+ T cells from blood. The source of these receptors is a woman aged 25-40 years in good health.

The genes are TRBV7-9 and TRBJ2-5, with a possible D match to TRBD1 (6 bases). The CDR3 covers 15 residues. V dropped 5 bases and J dropped 1 base, with 14 bases sitting between them. Germline CDR1 is SEHNR and CDR2 is FQNEAQ (reference sequence). The CDR3 loop reads CASSPQTGLQETQYF. CDR3 in DNA: TGTGCCAGCAGCCCACAAACAGGGCTCCAAGAGACCCAGTACTTC.

The chain recombines TRBV19 with TRBJ2-7; 11 bases match TRBD2. The V segment lost 5 bases and the J segment 4 bases; nucleotides outside the gene matches: 4. Germline CDR1 reads LNHDA; CDR2 reads SQIVND (reference sequence). This CDR3 comprises 14 residues. The CDR3 DNA reads as TGTGCCAGTAGTGTGGGGACTAGCGGTTACGAGCAGTACTTC. Protein product: CASSVGTSGYEQYF.

This sequence joins TRBV5-1 and TRBJ1-1; TRBD1 matches at 9 bases. Germline V gene lookup returns CDR1 SGHRS and CDR2 YFSETQ. The CDR3 consists of 14 residues. The V segment lost 3 bases and the J segment 10 bases; nucleotides outside the gene matches: 10. In DNA form, the CDR3 reads TGCGCCAGCAGCTCCACAGGGGGCTCAAGTTCAGCTTTCTTT. Residues: CASSSTGGSSSAFF.

This clone turned up a few times. The rearrangement uses TRBV27 and TRBJ1-1; D gene ambiguous. CDR3 length: 14 residues. The germline V and J ends were trimmed by 7 bases and 5 bases, with 17 bases remaining between them. Germline V gene data show CDR1 as MNHEY and CDR2 as SMNVEV (reference sequence). The CDR3 reads CASTKLGANTEAFF. As DNA, the CDR3 is TGTGCCAGCACCAAACTGGGAGCCAATACTGAAGCTTTCTTT.

This clone has just a few counts. The V call is TRBV18, the J call TRBJ2-7, with D maybe TRBD1 (6 bases). Germline loops: CDR1 KGHSH, CDR2 LQKENI. The CDR3 covers 16 residues. The ends were cut back, 2 bases at V and 1 base at J, with 15 bases in the middle. As DNA, the CDR3 is TGTGCCAGCTCACCAAGGGGGACGGATACTTCCTACGAGCAGTACTTC. This sequence encodes CASSPRGTDTSYEQYF.

The chain has TRBV27 and TRBJ2-1; D perhaps matches TRBD2 (5 bases). Germline lookup yields CDR1 MNHEY and CDR2 SMNVEV (reference sequence). Trimming took off 5 bases at V and 2 bases at J, with 13 bases between the two ends. This CDR3 contains 15 residues. CDR3 sequence (DNA): TGTGCCAGCAGTCCCCGGACTGGACCCTACAATGAGCAGTTCTTC. Translated: CASSPRTGPYNEQFF.

V gene TRBV18 combines with J gene TRBJ2-1, with no clear D. The CDR3 loop spans 14 amino acids. Germline-derived CDR1 and CDR2 are KGHSH and LQKENI. Trimming left V 3 bases short and J 4 bases short, with 10 bases between. CDR3 in DNA: TGTGCCAGCTCACCCTCTAACGGGTACAATGAGCAGTTCTTC. Translation: CASSPSNGYNEQFF.

In this sample, this clone turned up a few times. In nucleotides, the CDR3 is TGTGCCAGCAGCTTAGCGCAGGGGGCAACTATCCAAGAGACCCAGTACTTC. Translating gives CASSLAQGATIQETQYF. This chain uses TRBV7-9 with TRBJ2-5; 8 bases are shared with TRBD1. Germline-derived CDR1 and CDR2 are SEHNR and FQNEAQ (reference sequence). CDR3 length equals 17 residues. Unmatched junction bases numbered 7, after V lost 0 bases and J lost 1 base.

This clone has more than one count but fewer than ten. The V and J genes are TRBV28 and TRBJ1-1; D uncertain. V dropped 7 bases and J dropped 5 bases, with 20 bases sitting between them. Germline CDR1 MDHEN, CDR2 SYDVKM. This CDR3 contains 15 residues. CDR3 region: CASISPGGGQTEAFF. The CDR3 DNA sequence: TGTGCCAGCATAAGTCCAGGAGGAGGTCAGACTGAAGCTTTCTTT.

The V gene is TRBV7-2, the J gene TRBJ2-1; D is possibly TRBD2 (5 bases). The V and J ends lost 3 bases and 3 bases respectively, with 12 bases between them. The CDR3 contains 15 residues. Germline V gene data show CDR1 as SGHTA and CDR2 as FQGNSA. The CDR3 loop is CASSFLAGLYNEQFF. The CDR3, as DNA: TGTGCCAGCAGCTTTCTTGCGGGCCTCTACAATGAGCAGTTCTTC. Together with reference TRBV7-2 and TRBJ2-1, the CDR3 gives the full variable domain: GAGVSQSPSNKVTEKGKDVELRCDPISGHTALYWYRQSLGQGLEFLIYFQGNSAPDKSGLPSDRFSAERTGGSVSTLTIQRTQQEDSAVYLCASSFLAGLYNEQFFGPGTRLTVL.

This clone was counted a few times. This rearrangement joins TRBV5-4 to TRBJ2-7, with TRBD2 identical over 13 bases. The germline V gene has CDR1 SGHNT and CDR2 YYREEE (reference sequence). The CDR3 loop spans 15 amino acids. J gave up 4 bases and V 3 bases, and 4 bases lay outside the gene matches. The CDR3 spells CASSSGLAGPYEQYF. The CDR3 DNA sequence: TGTGCCAGCAGCTCGGGACTAGCGGGACCATACGAGCAGTACTTC.

This clone came up a few times. The rearrangement joins TRBV27 to TRBJ2-7; 9 bases agree with TRBD2. The CDR3 totals 15 residues. Germline trimming cut 0 bases from V and 2 bases from J; bases unmatched to any gene: 2. Germline V gene sequence: CDR1 MNHEY, CDR2 SMNVEV (reference sequence). The CDR3 DNA reads TGTGCCAGCAGTTTATCGAGCGGGAGGACCTACGAGCAGTACTTC. Its protein product is CASSLSSGRTYEQYF.

This chain links TRBV7-2 with TRBJ2-3; no reliable D call. CDR1 and CDR2 from the germline V gene are SGHTA and FQGNSA. Trimming cost V 0 bases and J 6 bases, with 7 bases left between them. The CDR3 totals 13 residues. In DNA form, the CDR3 reads TGTGCCAGCAGCTTAGCATTCCGGGATACGCAGTATTTT. Its protein is CASSLAFRDTQYF.

The chain uses TRBV28 and TRBJ1-2; 10 positions agree with TRBD1. From germline, CDR1 is MDHEN and CDR2 SYDVKM. This CDR3 spans 15 amino acids. Losses at the gene ends were 6 bases for V and 4 bases for J; bases not matched to a gene: 8. Here the CDR3 reads CASRPDRGRAYGYTF. CDR3 coding DNA: TGTGCCAGCAGACCTGACAGGGGGCGCGCCTATGGCTACACCTTC.

This clone was observed a few times. The chain couples TRBV30 to TRBJ1-5; D is undetermined. Germline lookup yields CDR1 GTSNPN and CDR2 SVGIG (reference sequence). The CDR3 is 13 amino acids. Trimming left V 0 bases short and J 5 bases short, with 8 bases between. CDR3 DNA sequence: TGTGCCTGGAGTGTACGGACTGATCAGCCCCAGCATTTT. Its translation is CAWSVRTDQPQHF. Variable domain in full (rest from reference TRBV30 and TRBJ1-5): SQTIHQWPATLVQPVGSPLSLECTVEGTSNPNLYWYRQAAGRGLQLLFYSVGIGQISSEVPQNLSASRPQDRQFILSSKKLLLSDSGFYLCAWSVRTDQPQHFGDGTRLSIL.

The V and J genes are TRBV19 and TRBJ1-5; a possible D gene is TRBD1 (6 bases). The CDR3 is 16 residues long. V lost 3 bases, J lost 1 base, and 13 bases lay in between. CDR1 and CDR2 from the germline V gene are LNHDA and SQIVND (reference sequence). In DNA, the CDR3 is TGTGCCAGTAGTATCGGCGGGGGCTGGAGCAATCAGCCCCAGCATTTT. This sequence encodes CASSIGGGWSNQPQHF. The variable domain in full, with the rest retrieved from reference TRBV19 and TRBJ1-5, is DGGITQSPKYLFRKEGQNVTLSCEQNLNHDAMYWYRQDPGQGLRLIYYSQIVNDFQKGDIAEGYSVSREKKESFPLTVTSAQKNPTAFYLCASSIGGGWSNQPQHFGDGTRLSIL.